These 27 T cell receptor beta chains were all obtained from the same sample, sequenced in a study of post-analysis software for immune sequencing data. Their cognate antigens are unknown. Overall study results and limits: In patients, TRBV5-6, TRBV5-1 and TRBV20-1 belonged to five or six TRBV segments found more frequently than in controls.

cDNA libraries of TCR beta carried unique molecular identifiers. TCRdb re-called the PCR reads with MiXCR, one entry per CDR3 protein. Of more than 450,000 distinct CDR3 sequences in the sample, roughly two fifths were seen once. The sequencing input was blood. The receptors derive from a girl between 5 and 17 years old with multiple sclerosis.

The chain carries TRBV29-1 and TRBJ2-7, with D unclear. V lost 1 base, J lost 9 bases, and 13 bases lay in between. The CDR3 contains 12 residues. CDR1 is SQVTM and CDR2 is ANQGSEA in the germline V gene. CDR3 protein: CSVEGLGRRQYF. The CDR3 nucleotides are TGCAGCGTTGAAGGATTAGGCAGGCGGCAGTACTTC.

The chain uses TRBV12-3 or TRBV12-4 and TRBJ2-3; D not certain. This CDR3 contains 13 residues. Trimming pared 5 bases from V and 10 bases from J, leaving 16 bases between. For the CDR3, the DNA is TGTGCCAGCAGTCCCCCCCTCGCGGATGCGCAGTATTTT. Amino acid sequence: CASSPPLADAQYF.

This clonotype was seen a handful of times. This chain links TRBV5-1 with TRBJ2-7, with unresolved D. Germline assignment: CDR1 SGHRS and CDR2 YFSETQ. Trimming removed 4 bases from V and 4 bases from J, with 12 bases in between. This CDR3 is built from 13 residues. The CDR3 DNA follows: TGCGCCAGCAGCCCTCAGTCAAAATACGAGCAGTACTTC. Translated: CASSPQSKYEQYF. The full variable domain, with the rest looked up from reference TRBV5-1 and TRBJ2-7, is KAGVTQTPRYLIKTRGQQVTLSCSPISGHRSVSWYQQTPGQGLQFLFEYFSETQRNKGNFPGRFSGRQFSNSRSEMNVSTLELGDSALYLCASSPQSKYEQYFGPGTRLTVT.

This chain links TRBV20-1 with TRBJ2-5; the D gene could be TRBD1 or TRBD2 (5 bases each). The J call may be wrong; the DNA end is better matched by TRBJ2-7. CDR1 and CDR2 (germline): DFQATT, SNEGSKA (reference sequence). The CDR3 length is 14 residues. The CDR3 region is CSAGGDLPRDEQYF. The CDR3 DNA follows: TGCAGTGCTGGGGGAGATCTCCCCCGGGACGAGCAGTACTTC.

This chain connects TRBV20-1 to TRBJ1-1, with D possibly matching TRBD1 (6 bases). Trimming pared 5 bases from V and 4 bases from J, leaving 17 bases between. The germline V gene encodes CDR1 DFQATT and CDR2 SNEGSKA (reference sequence). The CDR3 length is 14 residues. The CDR3, as DNA: TGCAGTGCTTTCTCTTGGGGGGCAAGCACTGAAGCTTTCTTT. It is translated as CSAFSWGASTEAFF.

The J gene is TRBJ1-4, the V gene TRBV6-1; D perhaps matches TRBD1 (6 bases). Per the germline V gene, CDR1 is MNHNS and CDR2 is SASEGT. V was pared by 1 base and J by 3 bases, with 12 bases between. This CDR3 contains 16 residues. CDR3 region: CASSEGYNRANEKLFF. The DNA of the CDR3 is TGTGCCAGCAGTGAAGGTTATAACAGGGCTAATGAAAAACTGTTTTTT.

The rearrangement joins TRBV30 to TRBJ1-1; D is unresolved. Germline V CDR1 and CDR2: GTSNPN, SVGIG (reference sequence). The CDR3 loop spans 11 amino acids. Trimming stripped 3 bases from V and 3 bases from J, with 5 bases between. The CDR3 here is CAWRTYTEAFF. In DNA form, the CDR3 reads TGTGCCTGGAGAACTTACACTGAAGCTTTCTTT.

The V and J genes are TRBV29-1 and TRBJ2-7, with 10 positions matching TRBD1. CDR1 is SQVTM, CDR2 ANQGSEA, per germline. The CDR3 runs to 14 residues. Losses at the gene ends were 5 bases for V and 0 bases for J; bases not matched to a gene: 4. CDR3: CSVFGQGVSYEQYF. CDR3 nucleotide sequence: TGCAGCGTTTTTGGACAGGGGGTCTCCTACGAGCAGTACTTC.

The chain links TRBV11-2 to TRBJ1-1; no firm D call. The germline V and J ends were trimmed by 5 bases and 4 bases, with 11 bases remaining between them. The CDR3 length is 13 residues. Germline V CDR1 and CDR2: SGHAT, FQNNGV. In DNA form, the CDR3 reads TGTGCCAGCAGCACCCACTGGAGCACTGAAGCTTTCTTT. Its translation: CASSTHWSTEAFF.

Of note for this clonotype: One end of the junction varies from germline; a read error may be responsible. The chain recombines TRBV24-1 with TRBJ1-2; 9 bases line up with TRBD1. Germline lookup yields CDR1 KGHDR and CDR2 SFDVKD. The CDR3 totals 14 residues. CDR3 coding DNA: TGTGCCACCAGTGATCCTGGACAGGGGCGAGGCTACATCTTC. Protein: CATSDPGQGRGYIF.

The chain links TRBV29-1 to TRBJ1-2; no reliable D call. V lost 7 bases and J lost 2, with 14 bases in between. Germline CDR1 SQVTM, CDR2 ANQGSEA. This CDR3 has 13 residues. The CDR3 DNA follows: TGCAGCGCCCTTCCGGAGAGCAACTATGGCTACACCTTC. Its protein product is CSALPESNYGYTF.

The rearrangement links TRBV7-2 to TRBJ2-1; D not resolved. V gave up 5 bases and J gave up 5 bases, with 13 bases separating them. The CDR3 covers 14 residues. Germline V gives CDR1 SGHTA, CDR2 FQGNSA. CDR3 nucleotides: TGTGCCAGCAGCAGAGGTCGTTACGACAATGAGCAGTTCTTC. It yields the protein CASSRGRYDNEQFF.

V gene TRBV21-1 combines with J gene TRBJ2-7; the DNA was not compared with TRBD2, the D call given in the table. TRBV21-1 is a pseudogene. The CDR3 sequence is 13 residues long. CDR3 protein: CASSKAGPCGQYF. CDR3 DNA sequence: TGTGCCAGCAGCAAAGCAGGGCCATGCGGCCAGTACTTC.

The count of this clonotype is one. The V and J genes are TRBV7-2 and TRBJ2-1, with 13 bases that match TRBD2. Germline values: CDR1 SGHTA, CDR2 FQGNSA. The CDR3 runs 16 residues. V lost 6 bases and J lost 6; bases outside the gene matches: 8. The CDR3 region has the DNA TGTGCCAGCAGTTTCACCGGGACTAGCGGGATCAATGAGCAGTTCTTC. Translated: CASSFTGTSGINEQFF.

The V gene is TRBV29-1, the J gene TRBJ1-5; 7 nucleotides match TRBD1. J lost 4 bases, V lost 6 bases, and 12 bases had no gene match. Germline V gene data show CDR1 as SQVTM and CDR2 as ANQGSEA. CDR3 length: 15 amino acids. Written as DNA, the CDR3 is TGCAGCGTCGCTTCGGGACAGCGGGGTAATCAGCCCCAGCATTTT. Its translation is CSVASGQRGNQPQHF.

This chain joins TRBV9 and TRBJ2-4; D possibly corresponds to TRBD1 (6 bases). The end of the DNA aligns better with TRBJ2-7, so the J call may be wrong. The CDR3 is made up of 14 amino acids. Germline values: CDR1 SGDLS, CDR2 YYNGEE. The CDR3 here is CASSATGQDYEQYF. Written as DNA, the CDR3 is TGTGCCAGCAGCGCTACAGGGCAGGACTACGAGCAGTACTTC.

This chain links TRBV15 with TRBJ1-4; unclear D gene. Germline-derived CDR1 and CDR2 are LNHNV and YYDKDF (reference sequence). The V and J ends lost 4 bases and 7 bases respectively, with 19 bases between them. This CDR3 spans 16 amino acids. CDR3 in DNA: TGTGCCACCAGCACTTTTACCGTCGGGGAAGGTGAAAAACTGTTTTTT. Protein sequence: CATSTFTVGEGEKLFF.

This sequence joins TRBV29-1 and TRBJ2-4; possible D gene TRBD2, 5 bases. The end of the DNA is better explained by TRBJ2-5, so the J call may be wrong. The length of the CDR3 is 15 residues. From germline, CDR1 is SQVTM and CDR2 ANQGSEA. CDR3 nucleotides: TGCAGCGTTGAAGGCCCTTTCGGCAGTCGGGGGACCCAGTACTTC. Translating gives CSVEGPFGSRGTQYF.

The chain uses TRBV6-2 or TRBV6-3 and TRBJ2-3, with unresolved D. Trimming shortened V by 2 bases and J by 0 bases, and 12 bases separated the two germline ends. The CDR3 has 16 amino acids. The germline V gene has CDR1 MNHEY and CDR2 SVGEGT. CDR3 bases: TGTGCCAGCAGTTACGCGTTGGCCTCTAGCACAGATACGCAGTATTTT. Translating gives CASSYALASSTDTQYF.

There are a few counts of this clonotype. The gene calls are TRBV7-2 and TRBJ2-1; 9 nucleotides agree with TRBD2. Per the germline V gene, CDR1 is SGHTA and CDR2 is FQGNSA. The length of the CDR3 is 16 residues. V trimming: 2 bases; J trimming: 2 bases; junction bases outside the gene matches: 4. CDR3 amino acids: CASSLKTSGPYNEQFF. CDR3 sequence (DNA): TGTGCCAGCAGCTTAAAGACTAGCGGCCCCTACAATGAGCAGTTCTTC.

This sequence joins TRBV29-1 and TRBJ1-2; D remains ambiguous. This CDR3 has 14 residues. Germline CDR1 and CDR2: SQVTM and ANQGSEA. V was clipped by 3 bases and J by 4 bases, with 15 bases between them. Written as DNA, the CDR3 is TGCAGCGTTGATCAGCTGTTAACTGGCTATGGCTACACCTTC. Encoded protein: CSVDQLLTGYGYTF.

This clonotype was detected only a few times. The chain carries TRBV12-3 or TRBV12-4 and TRBJ1-6; TRBD1 agrees at 8 bases. CDR3 size: 14 residues. J was trimmed by 8 bases and V by 5 bases; bases with no gene match: 5. The CDR3 coding sequence is TGTGCCAGCAGTCCATCGGACAGGGATTCACCCCTCCACTTT. As protein: CASSPSDRDSPLHF.

This chain joins TRBV29-1 and TRBJ2-7; D is possibly TRBD2 (6 bases). This CDR3 region has 14 residues. Trimming cost V 3 bases and J 7 bases, with 19 bases left between them. Per germline, CDR1 SQVTM and CDR2 ANQGSEA. DNA for the CDR3: TGCAGCGTTGAGGGGGACTCCTCCTACAATGAGCAGTACTTC. Amino acid sequence: CSVEGDSSYNEQYF.

The rearrangement links TRBV11-2 to TRBJ1-1; 9 bases are a match to TRBD1. V lost 5 bases and J lost 2; bases outside the gene matches: 12. Germline CDR1 reads SGHAT; CDR2 reads FQNNGV. The CDR3 extends over 17 amino acids. The CDR3 region has the DNA TGTGCCAGCAGCGACTGGGACAGGGATTTAGGAAACACTGAAGCTTTCTTT. Protein product: CASSDWDRDLGNTEAFF.

This clonotype was seen only a few times. The chain couples TRBV6-5 to TRBJ2-4; D might be TRBD1 (5 bases). The CDR3 length is 15 residues. V was shortened by 6 bases and J by 6 bases, with 18 bases between the two germline ends. Germline V gene data show CDR1 as MNHEY and CDR2 as SVGAGI. The CDR3 nucleotides are TGTGCCAGCAGCCCGACGGCAAGCCAGGGAAACATTCAGTACTTC. This gives the protein CASSPTASQGNIQYF.

This clonotype was seen a handful of times. The rearrangement joins TRBV13 to TRBJ1-6; D call uncertain. The CDR3 has 14 amino acids. Trimming pared 2 bases from V and 7 bases from J, leaving 9 bases between. The germline V gene has CDR1 PRHDT and CDR2 FYEKMQ (reference sequence). The CDR3 sequence: CASSLTTVNSPLHF. CDR3 coding DNA: TGTGCCAGCAGCTTAACGACGGTAAATTCACCCCTCCACTTT.

In its sample, this clonotype was seen a few times. The rearrangement links TRBV3-1 to TRBJ2-1; 12 nucleotides align to TRBD2. V was pared by 6 bases and J by 15 bases, with 6 bases of the junction left unmatched. CDR3 length: 12 residues. The V gene's germline CDR1 is LGHDT and CDR2 YNNKEL (reference sequence). The CDR3 region has the DNA TGTGCCAGCAGATCTCTAGCGGGGGGGCCGTTCTTC. Its translation: CASRSLAGGPFF.